A single sample gave rise to the 32 T cell receptor beta chains below, sequenced in a study of blood T cells in healthy people across ages. The second PCR ran roughly 6 to 11 cycles with a sample-barcoded 5' primer and J-beta primers. Each CDR3 protein gets one entry after TCRdb re-called the 5' RACE reads with MiXCR. The sample lists 850,000 to 1,000,000 distinct CDR3 sequences; roughly 50% were seen once. The sample consisted of blood. These receptors were taken from an older woman in good health.

The V gene is TRBV7-8, the J gene TRBJ2-1; 12 nucleotides match TRBD2. Trimming removed 4 bases from V and 8 bases from J; junction bases left unmatched: 9. The CDR3 has 16 residues. Germline CDR1 and CDR2: SGHVS and FQNEAQ. The CDR3 nucleotides are TGTGCCAGCAGCTCACTTGGACTAGCGGGGCCGGATGAGCAGTTCTTC. Its translation is CASSSLGLAGPDEQFF.

This clonotype has only a few counts. The V call is TRBV10-3, the J call TRBJ1-2; D is uncertain. The CDR3 is 13 residues long. Germline lookup yields CDR1 ENHRY and CDR2 SYGVKD. The V end lost 0 bases, the J end lost 8 bases, and 10 bases lay between the germline ends. In nucleotides, the CDR3 is TGTGCCATCAGTGAGTCGGAAGGGTCCGGCTACACCTTC. Its protein product is CAISESEGSGYTF.

This chain uses TRBV9 with TRBJ1-4, with D tentatively TRBD1 (6 bases). Trimming shortened V by 4 bases and J by 5 bases, and 15 bases separated the two germline ends. The CDR3 sequence is 15 residues long. Germline CDR1 SGDLS, CDR2 YYNGEE. The CDR3 loop reads CASSPLSDRNEKLFF. The CDR3 nucleotides read TGTGCCAGCAGCCCCCTCTCGGACAGAAATGAAAAACTGTTTTTT.

This chain connects TRBV11-3 to TRBJ2-7, with D perhaps matching TRBD2 (5 bases). The CDR3 extends over 14 amino acids. Deletions cut 4 bases from V and 5 bases from J, with 15 bases between. Germline assignment: CDR1 SGHNT and CDR2 YENEEA. The CDR3 here is CASSSGVVGDEQYF. For the CDR3, the DNA is TGTGCCAGCAGCTCAGGTGTCGTCGGGGACGAGCAGTACTTC. The full variable domain, its missing parts supplied by reference TRBV11-3 and TRBJ2-7, is EAGVVQSPRYKIIEKKQPVAFWCNPISGHNTLYWYLQNLGQGPELLIRYENEEAVDDSQLPKDRFSAERLKGVDSTLKIQPAELGDSAVYLCASSSGVVGDEQYFGPGTRLTVT.

This clonotype was found many times. The V gene is TRBV5-5, the J gene TRBJ2-5, with 10 bases identical to TRBD2. Germline trimming cut 0 bases from V and 5 bases from J; bases unmatched to any gene: 7. Germline assignment: CDR1 SGHKS and CDR2 YYEKEE (reference sequence). CDR3 length: 16 residues. CDR3 sequence reads: CASSLALAGASETQYF. The CDR3, as DNA: TGTGCCAGCAGCTTGGCGCTAGCGGGAGCATCGGAGACCCAGTACTTC.

The rearrangement uses TRBV4-1 and TRBJ2-3; TRBD2 aligns across 7 bases. V was clipped by 1 base and J by 4 bases; unmatched bases: 8. Germline values: CDR1 MGHRA, CDR2 YSYEKL. The CDR3 spans 16 residues. The CDR3 coding sequence is TGCGCCAGCAGCCAAGTGACTAGCTCCATAGCAGATACGCAGTATTTT. Protein product: CASSQVTSSIADTQYF.

The rearrangement joins TRBV2 to TRBJ1-4, with 7 positions matching TRBD1. There are 13 residues in the CDR3. CDR1 and CDR2 (germline): SNHLY, FYNNEI. V shed 8 bases and J 10 bases; nucleotides not matched to a gene: 10. The chain's CDR3 is CASVQGRGVKLFF. The CDR3 DNA is TGTGCCAGCGTACAGGGGCGTGGGGTAAAACTGTTTTTT.

This clonotype was counted at least ten times. The chain has TRBV27 and TRBJ2-7, with a tentative D call TRBD1 (5 bases). The germline V and J ends were trimmed by 0 bases and 4 bases, with 10 bases remaining between them. CDR3 length: 14 residues. Germline CDR1 and CDR2: MNHEY and SMNVEV (reference sequence). CDR3 bases: TGTGCCAGCAGTTTATCGATCAGGGTTTACGAGCAGTACTTC. This sequence encodes CASSLSIRVYEQYF.

The rearrangement uses TRBV7-2 and TRBJ1-1, with D perhaps matching TRBD1 (5 bases). This CDR3 has 15 residues. Trimming left V 1 base short and J 4 bases short, with 13 bases between. The germline CDR1 and CDR2 sequences are SGHTA and FQGNSA. The CDR3 spells CASSLGSGSATEAFF. CDR3 bases: TGTGCCAGCAGCTTAGGTTCAGGGTCGGCCACTGAAGCTTTCTTT.

The rearrangement links TRBV7-9 to TRBJ1-2, with unresolved D. The V end was cut by 5 bases, the J end by 8 bases, with 15 bases between. The CDR3 sequence is 13 residues long. The germline CDR1 and CDR2 sequences are SEHNR and FQNEAQ (reference sequence). The CDR3 nucleotides are TGTGCCAGCAGCGACGGTCTCAGCCAGGGCTACACCTTC. It is translated as CASSDGLSQGYTF.

The chain carries TRBV4-2 and TRBJ2-7; 8 bases line up with TRBD1. This CDR3 spans 14 amino acids. Germline lookup yields CDR1 LGHNA and CDR2 YNFKEQ. V trimming: 4 bases; J trimming: 1 base; junction bases outside the gene matches: 3. The CDR3 is CASSPRDRSYEQYF. In nucleotides, the CDR3 is TGTGCCAGCAGCCCTCGGGACAGGTCCTACGAGCAGTACTTC.

This chain links TRBV28 with TRBJ1-2; TRBD1 matches 7 bases. J gave up 4 bases and V 5 bases, and 7 bases lay outside the gene matches. Germline CDR1 is MDHEN and CDR2 is SYDVKM. The CDR3 totals 14 residues. The CDR3 sequence: CASSKGQNIYGYTF. CDR3 bases: TGTGCCAGCAGTAAGGGACAGAACATCTATGGCTACACCTTC.

This clonotype appeared a few times. This rearrangement joins TRBV2 to TRBJ2-4, with 7 bases aligning to TRBD1. Germline loops: CDR1 SNHLY, CDR2 FYNNEI. The trim removed 5 bases at V and 5 bases at J, leaving 3 bases unmatched. The CDR3 is made up of 13 amino acids. This chain's CDR3 is CASSRDRENIQYF. CDR3 DNA sequence: TGTGCCAGCAGTAGAGACAGGGAAAACATTCAGTACTTC.

The chain is built from TRBV2 and TRBJ2-7; 7 bases line up with TRBD2. The CDR3 is 15 amino acids. In germline, CDR1 is SNHLY, CDR2 FYNNEI. Trimming removed 1 base from V and 2 bases from J; junction bases left unmatched: 5. CDR3 sequence reads: CASSEDRGSPYEQYF. As DNA, the CDR3 is TGTGCCAGCAGTGAAGACCGCGGGAGTCCCTACGAGCAGTACTTC.

This clonotype was seen more than once but under ten times. The J gene is TRBJ2-7, the V gene TRBV21-1. TRBV21-1 is a listed pseudogene. The CDR3 is 14 residues long. CDR3 region: CASSIGRDSFQQYF. The CDR3 DNA reads TGTGCCAGCAGCATAGGGAGGGACTCCTTCCAGCAGTACTTC.

The chain recombines TRBV6-1 with TRBJ2-7; D gene unclear. CDR3 size: 16 residues. Germline loops: CDR1 MNHNS, CDR2 SASEGT. V was cut by 7 bases and J by 2 bases, with 21 bases left in between. Here the CDR3 DNA reads TGTGCCAGCAAAGGGTGCGCCATGAAGGGCCCCTACGAGCAGTACTTC. This translates into CASKGCAMKGPYEQYF.

The genes are TRBV12-3 or TRBV12-4 and TRBJ2-1, with D perhaps matching TRBD1 (6 bases). The V gene lost 6 bases and the J gene lost 12 bases, with 15 bases spanning the gap. This CDR3 is built from 12 residues. CDR3 sequence (DNA): TGTGCCAGCAGCCCCGTGGGGGCAGGGCAGTTCTTC. It translates to CASSPVGAGQFF.

This clonotype was counted a few times. V usage is TRBV24-1 and J usage is TRBJ2-5, with D perhaps matching TRBD1 (6 bases). The CDR3 is 15 amino acids. Trimming took off 4 bases at V and 2 bases at J, with 13 bases between the two ends. CDR1 and CDR2 from the germline V gene are KGHDR and SFDVKD. CDR3 amino acids: CATSDPGHRQETQYF. The CDR3 region has the DNA TGTGCCACCAGTGACCCGGGACACCGGCAAGAGACCCAGTACTTC.

This clonotype has only a few counts. This chain links TRBV7-3 with TRBJ2-1; 10 nucleotides line up with TRBD2. There are 17 residues in the CDR3. V lost 5 bases, J lost 7 bases, and 14 bases stayed unmatched. The germline V gene encodes CDR1 SGHTA and CDR2 FQGTGA. CDR3 loop: CASSRLPGLAFPNEQFF. DNA for the CDR3: TGTGCCAGCAGCCGCCTACCGGGACTAGCGTTCCCAAATGAGCAGTTCTTC.

V is TRBV7-2 and J is TRBJ2-1; no firm D call. V was cut by 1 base and J by 0 bases, with 4 bases left in between. Germline CDR1 reads SGHTA; CDR2 reads FQGNSA. This CDR3 is 14 amino acids long. CDR3 nucleotides: TGTGCCAGCAGCTTAGGGTACTCCTACAATGAGCAGTTCTTC. Translation gives CASSLGYSYNEQFF.

This clonotype was observed a few times. The CDR3, as DNA: TGCGCCAGCAGCCCCCAACTAGCGGGAGGGACCTACGAGCAGTACTTC. The encoded protein is CASSPQLAGGTYEQYF. The genes are TRBV5-1 and TRBJ2-7; 13 positions match TRBD2. CDR1 is SGHRS and CDR2 is YFSETQ in the germline V gene. J lost 2 bases, V lost 4 bases, and 6 bases had no gene match. The CDR3 is 16 residues long.

This clonotype appeared a few times. This chain uses TRBV27 with TRBJ1-1, with D perhaps TRBD1 (5 bases). Germline V CDR1 and CDR2: MNHEY, SMNVEV (reference sequence). The CDR3 is 15 amino acids. The V end lost 7 bases, the J end lost 0 bases, and 15 bases lay between the germline ends. CDR3 in DNA: TGTGCCAGCAAACCTGAGGCAGGGATGAACACTGAAGCTTTCTTT. Residues: CASKPEAGMNTEAFF.

This rearrangement joins TRBV12-3 or TRBV12-4 to TRBJ2-7, with D possibly matching TRBD1 (5 bases). This CDR3 is built from 14 residues. The V gene lost 7 bases and the J gene lost 3 bases, with 16 bases spanning the gap. CDR3 residues: CASTFQGSLYEQYF. CDR3 nucleotides: TGTGCCAGCACCTTCCAGGGTTCCCTCTACGAGCAGTACTTC.

Details on this clonotype: Relative to the germline gene, one junction end is altered; a read error may explain this. This chain uses TRBV12-3 or TRBV12-4 with TRBJ2-1; tentatively, D is TRBD1 (5 bases). The CDR3 runs to 14 residues. CDR3 in amino acids: CAGREQDHYNEQFF. The DNA for the CDR3 is TGTGCCGGCAGGGAACAGGATCATTACAATGAGCAGTTCTTC.

The V call is TRBV11-3, the J call TRBJ2-5, with 12 nucleotides matching TRBD2. The CDR3 extends over 17 amino acids. Germline V gene lookup returns CDR1 SGHNT and CDR2 YENEEA. Trimming at V came to 1 base and at J to 3 bases, leaving 6 bases not matched to a gene. CDR3 protein: CASSLGRTSGIEETQYF. In nucleotides, the CDR3 is TGTGCCAGCAGCTTAGGTCGGACTAGCGGGATCGAAGAGACCCAGTACTTC.

The chain couples TRBV4-2 to TRBJ2-1; 7 bases align to TRBD1. The CDR3 contains 17 residues. Trimming removed 0 bases from V and 9 bases from J; junction bases left unmatched: 14. The germline gives CDR1 LGHNA, CDR2 YNFKEQ. The DNA for the CDR3 is TGTGCCAGCAGCCAAGAATTAAGACAGGGTAGTTTCTCTGAGCAGTTCTTC. Translated, it gives CASSQELRQGSFSEQFF.

This clonotype has a handful of counts. The chain carries TRBV6-6 and TRBJ1-2, with 10 bases identical to TRBD1. The germline V gene has CDR1 MNHNY and CDR2 SVGAGI (reference sequence). The CDR3 consists of 15 residues. With V trimmed by 2 bases and J by 4 bases, 4 bases remained unmatched. The CDR3 spells CASSYPDRGIYGYTF. The CDR3 nucleotides read TGTGCCAGCAGTTACCCGGACAGGGGGATCTATGGCTACACCTTC.

This chain connects TRBV12-3 or TRBV12-4 to TRBJ2-1; 11 bases align to TRBD2. CDR3 length: 17 amino acids. After removal of 6 bases from V and 0 bases from J, the junction contained 7 bases not matched to a gene. For the CDR3, the DNA is TGTGCCAGCAGCCGGGGACTAGCGGATCTCTCCTACAATGAGCAGTTCTTC. Its protein product is CASSRGLADLSYNEQFF.

This clonotype was counted only a few times. The chain is built from TRBV14 and TRBJ2-3; D remains unclear. Trimming removed 4 bases at V and 14 bases at J, with 16 bases between. Germline lookup yields CDR1 SGHDN and CDR2 FVKESK. This CDR3 contains 12 residues. CDR3 region: CASSPLGDPRYF. The CDR3 nucleotides are TGTGCCAGCAGCCCCTTGGGCGACCCTCGGTATTTT.

CDR3 DNA: TGCGCCAGCAGGGACACAGGGCGGGCTGTGGCCTACAATGAGCAGTTCTTC. It codes for CASRDTGRAVAYNEQFF. The chain recombines TRBV4-1 with TRBJ2-1, with D tentatively TRBD1 (6 bases). Germline CDR1 reads MGHRA; CDR2 reads YSYEKL. Deletions cut 6 bases from V and 2 bases from J, with 20 bases between. The length of the CDR3 is 17 residues.

The chain links TRBV4-3 to TRBJ2-1; possible D gene TRBD1, 7 bases. The V end lost 0 bases, the J end lost 0 bases, and 21 bases lay between the germline ends. Germline CDR1 LGHNA, CDR2 YSLEER. CDR3 length: 20 residues. The CDR3 sequence: CASSQDYGRGVASSYNEQFF. The DNA of the CDR3 is TGCGCCAGCAGCCAAGACTACGGCAGGGGGGTAGCAAGCTCCTACAATGAGCAGTTCTTC.

This chain uses TRBV7-6 with TRBJ2-3, with a possible D match to TRBD2 (6 bases). Germline CDR1 reads SGHVS; CDR2 reads FNYEAQ. The CDR3 runs 17 residues. Trimming stripped 2 bases from V and 0 bases from J, with 15 bases between. The CDR3 reads CASSLLGSSGSTDTQYF. In nucleotides, the CDR3 is TGTGCCAGCAGCTTATTAGGGTCAAGCGGGAGCACAGATACGCAGTATTTT.